This TCR beta chain originates from a study of blood T cell repertoires in COVID-19. Study-wide context: The samples span acute and convalescent COVID-19 from the United States, Italy and Spain.

TCRdb keeps only in-frame clones here, not all; method: immunoSEQ multiplex PCR. The sample has approximately 190,000 clones, about 80% seen once. The V end was cut by 3 bases, the J end by 8 bases, with 25 bases between. The CDR3 covers 17 residues. Germline assignment: CDR1 KGHSH and CDR2 LQKENI. Sample: peripheral blood. The sequence came from a woman aged 55-70 years with COVID-19, enrolled during active disease. The chain employs TRBV18 and TRBJ1-2; D is undetermined. As DNA, the CDR3 is TGTGCCAGCTCACCCATTGGAGTCGGACGGACCGGGGAAGGCTACACCTTC. Protein sequence: CASSPIGVGRTGEGYTF.